The clone carrying this T cell receptor (beta chain) has only one observation. Profiled with immunoSEQ multiplex PCR; TCRdb holds only in-frame clones, not every one. The repertoire holds just over 150,000 clones, around 85% seen once, with under 2.5% in the top ten. V trimming: 6 bases; J trimming: 7 bases; junction bases outside the gene matches: 5. The CDR3 runs to 13 residues. This record belongs to a study of blood T cell repertoires in COVID-19. The wider study: T cells, B-cell-depleted T cells, or PBMCs supplied cDNA or gDNA.

The chain recombines TRBV12-3 or TRBV12-4 with TRBJ2-1; the match to TRBD1 covers 8 bases. The TCR sequence derives from a woman aged 70-85 years with acute or convalescent COVID-19. Sequences were obtained from peripheral blood. The CDR3 DNA reads as TGTGCCAGCAGCCGGACAGGGATAAATGAGCAGTTCTTC. This translates into CASSRTGINEQFF.